What follows are 32 T cell receptor beta chains derived from one specimen sequenced in a study of blood T cell repertoires in COVID-19. Method: immunoSEQ multiplex PCR; TCRdb's copy keeps in-frame clones and lacks some. The profile covers roughly 190,000 clones, with 80% to 90% appearing a single time and around 1.1% taken by the ten largest. Sequences were obtained from peripheral blood. These receptors came from a man aged 30 to 39 with acute or convalescent COVID-19.

A note on this clone: A far larger clone is a single base away, which makes a read error likely. The rearrangement uses TRBV12-3 or TRBV12-4 and TRBJ2-2; D perhaps matches TRBD1 (5 bases). The CDR3 has 13 amino acids. V was trimmed by 5 bases and J by 1 base, leaving 5 bases between them. The CDR3 loop is CASSTGNTGELFF. CDR3 DNA sequence: TGTGCCAGCAGTACAGGGAACACCGGGGAGCTGTTTTTT.

The chain recombines TRBV19 with TRBJ1-3, with D uncertain. Germline CDR1 and CDR2: LNHDA and SQIVND (reference sequence). CDR3 length: 14 residues. V shed 10 bases and J shed 0 bases, with 13 bases lying between them. The chain's CDR3 is CATGNGFSGNTIYF. CDR3 in DNA: TGTGCCACGGGTAACGGCTTCTCTGGAAACACCATATATTTT. The entire variable domain, with the rest obtained from reference TRBV19 and TRBJ1-3, is as follows: DGGITQSPKYLFRKEGQNVTLSCEQNLNHDAMYWYRQDPGQGLRLIYYSQIVNDFQKGDIAEGYSVSREKKESFPLTVTSAQKNPTAFYLCATGNGFSGNTIYFGEGSWLTVV.

This chain joins TRBV3-1 (or the pseudogene TRBV3-2) and TRBJ1-4, with D uncertain. V was cut by 0 bases and J by 4 bases, with 12 bases left in between. The CDR3 consists of 16 residues. Germline V gene sequence: CDR1 LGHDT, CDR2 YNNKEL (reference sequence). Here the CDR3 reads CASSQEPLGDNEKLFF. The CDR3 DNA sequence: TGTGCCAGCAGCCAAGAACCGTTGGGCGATAATGAAAAACTGTTTTTT.

Of note for this clone: The junction departs from the called germline gene at one end, perhaps through a read error. The gene calls are TRBV7-9 and TRBJ2-3, with D possibly TRBD1 on 5 matching bases. CDR3 length equals 13 residues. The germline gives CDR1 SEHNR, CDR2 FQNEAQ (reference sequence). CDR3 sequence reads: CASSSVRSTDPKF. The CDR3 DNA follows: TGTGCCAGCAGTTCAGTCCGATCGACAGACCCCAAATTT.

The chain combines TRBV2 with TRBJ1-3, with a possible D match to TRBD1 (5 bases). Germline values: CDR1 SNHLY, CDR2 FYNNEI. The CDR3 runs to 15 residues. V was shortened by 1 base and J by 0 bases, with 7 bases between the two germline ends. The CDR3 region is CASSEDDSSGNTIYF. CDR3 DNA sequence: TGTGCCAGCAGTGAAGACGACAGCTCTGGAAACACCATATATTTT.

The chain is built from TRBV28 and TRBJ1-2, with a tentative D call TRBD1 (5 bases). Trimming removed 8 bases at V and 5 bases at J, with 12 bases between. The CDR3 runs to 12 residues. Germline CDR1 reads MDHEN; CDR2 reads SYDVKM. The CDR3, as DNA: TGTGCCAGCGGGGCCAGGGTTTATGGCTACACCTTC. It translates to CASGARVYGYTF.

This clone was seen only a few times. The chain has TRBV7-9 and TRBJ1-2; D ambiguous. CDR1 is SEHNR and CDR2 is FQNEAQ in the germline V gene (reference sequence). The CDR3 covers 12 residues. Trimming shortened V by 1 base and J by 5 bases, and 5 bases separated the two germline ends. In nucleotides, the CDR3 is TGTGCCAGCAGCTTAGAGCGGTATGGCTACACCTTC. Amino acid sequence: CASSLERYGYTF.

The V call is TRBV11-2, the J call TRBJ1-1; D is unclear. The CDR3 sequence is 12 residues long. Germline V gene sequence: CDR1 SGHAT, CDR2 FQNNGV. The germline V and J ends were trimmed by 4 bases and 7 bases, with 10 bases remaining between them. This CDR3 is CASSSDGIEAFF. In nucleotides, the CDR3 is TGTGCCAGCAGCTCAGACGGTATTGAAGCTTTCTTT.

The chain is built from TRBV7-6 and TRBJ1-3; D might be TRBD1 (5 bases). V lost 1 base and J lost 2, with 9 bases in between. CDR3 length equals 15 residues. Germline V lookup: CDR1 SGHVS, CDR2 FNYEAQ. The CDR3 region is CASSLVGGAGNTIYF. DNA for the CDR3: TGTGCCAGCAGCTTAGTTGGGGGGGCTGGAAACACCATATATTTT.

The chain has TRBV11-2 and TRBJ1-6; TRBD1 matches at 9 bases. This CDR3 region has 16 residues. V was clipped by 4 bases and J by 7 bases; unmatched bases: 8. The V gene's germline CDR1 is SGHAT and CDR2 FQNNGV. CDR3 amino acids: CASSSTAGTGNSPLHF. The DNA of the CDR3 is TGTGCCAGCAGCTCAACCGCCGGGACAGGGAATTCACCCCTCCACTTT. The whole variable domain, remainder taken from reference TRBV11-2 and TRBJ1-6, is EAGVAQSPRYKIIEKRQSVAFWCNPISGHATLYWYQQILGQGPKLLIQFQNNGVVDDSQLPKDRFSAERLKGVDSTLKIQPAKLEDSAVYLCASSSTAGTGNSPLHFGNGTRLTVT.

This chain joins TRBV5-1 and TRBJ1-4, with D possibly being TRBD1 (6 bases). Per germline, CDR1 SGHRS and CDR2 YFSETQ. This CDR3 has 14 amino acids. V dropped 0 bases and J dropped 7 bases, with 10 bases sitting between them. The CDR3 nucleotides read TGCGCCAGCAGCTTGGAGGGACAAGGTGAAAAACTGTTTTTT. Translating it yields CASSLEGQGEKLFF. The full variable domain, in which reference TRBV5-1 and TRBJ1-4 provide the parts outside the CDR3, is KAGVTQTPRYLIKTRGQQVTLSCSPISGHRSVSWYQQTPGQGLQFLFEYFSETQRNKGNFPGRFSGRQFSNSRSEMNVSTLELGDSALYLCASSLEGQGEKLFFGSGTQLSVL.

This chain's CDR3 is CASSQGGHSNQPQHF. Here the CDR3 DNA reads TGCGCCAGCAGCCAAGGAGGACATAGCAATCAGCCCCAGCATTTT. V and J are TRBV4-1 and TRBJ1-5; TRBD1 might be the D (5 bases). Trimming shortened V by 1 base and J by 0 bases, and 7 bases separated the two germline ends. The CDR3 has 15 amino acids. Germline V CDR1 and CDR2: MGHRA, YSYEKL.

V is TRBV6-6 and J is TRBJ1-5; no definite D call. Germline V lookup: CDR1 MNHNY, CDR2 SVGAGI (reference sequence). Between the trimmed V and J ends, which lost 8 bases and 3 bases, there was a span of 2 bases. CDR3 length: 10 residues. CDR3 nucleotide sequence: TGTGCCAGCCACAATCAGCCCCAGCATTTT. This codes for CASHNQPQHF.

The V call is TRBV12-3 or TRBV12-4, the J call TRBJ1-1; TRBD1 is a possible D gene (5 bases). The V and J ends lost 6 bases and 0 bases respectively, with 8 bases between them. CDR3 length equals 13 residues. Here the CDR3 reads CASSQQVNTEAFF. As DNA, the CDR3 is TGTGCCAGCAGCCAACAGGTGAACACTGAAGCTTTCTTT.

The genes are TRBV7-9 and TRBJ1-2; 10 bases line up with TRBD1. The CDR3 is 18 amino acids. V shed 5 bases, J shed 0 bases, and the junction held 12 bases outside the gene matches. In germline, CDR1 is SEHNR, CDR2 FQNEAQ (reference sequence). Here the CDR3 reads CASSNSGTGDETNYGYTF. For the CDR3, the DNA is TGTGCCAGCAGCAATTCCGGGACAGGGGACGAGACTAACTATGGCTACACCTTC.

This clone was counted between two and nine times. The gene calls are TRBV24-1 and TRBJ2-2; no firm D call. The V end lost 10 bases, the J end lost 2 bases, and 16 bases lay between the germline ends. The germline CDR1 and CDR2 sequences are KGHDR and SFDVKD. The CDR3 length is 15 residues. Here the CDR3 DNA reads TGTGCCACTAGAAGAGGCTACACTAACACCGGGGAGCTGTTTTTT. Translation gives CATRRGYTNTGELFF.

This clone has only one observation. The J gene is TRBJ1-4, the V gene TRBV5-1, with D perhaps TRBD1 (5 bases). Trimming removed 3 bases from V and 8 bases from J, with 11 bases in between. Germline CDR1 and CDR2: SGHRS and YFSETQ. The CDR3 is 13 residues long. CDR3 sequence (DNA): TGCGCCAGCAGCTCAGGGTACGGAGAAAAACTGTTTTTT. Amino acids: CASSSGYGEKLFF.

In its sample, this clone was seen once. V is TRBV3-1 (or the pseudogene TRBV3-2) and J is TRBJ2-5; D possibly corresponds to TRBD2 (7 bases). CDR1 is LGHDT and CDR2 is YNNKEL in the germline V gene (reference sequence). The CDR3 runs 16 residues. V shed 1 base and J shed 5 bases, with 17 bases lying between them. DNA of the CDR3: TGTGCCAGCAGCCAAGGTGGGGGGGCCGTCCGGGAGACCCAGTACTTC. Protein sequence: CASSQGGGAVRETQYF.

The rearrangement links TRBV28 to TRBJ2-2; TRBD1 matches 11 bases. Looked up from germline, CDR1 is MDHEN and CDR2 is SYDVKM. The CDR3 covers 17 residues. V was pared by 6 bases and J by 1 base, with 7 bases of the junction left unmatched. CDR3 nucleotide sequence: TGTGCCAGCAGACCATCCGGGACAGGGGGGAACACCGGGGAGCTGTTTTTT. It specifies CASRPSGTGGNTGELFF.

The chain carries TRBV5-1 and TRBJ1-6; 8 bases map to TRBD1. Per germline, CDR1 SGHRS and CDR2 YFSETQ. The length of the CDR3 is 16 residues. With V trimmed by 2 bases and J by 1 base, 2 bases remained unmatched. CDR3 nucleotide sequence: TGCGCCAGCAGCTTCACAGGGGGGTCCTATAATTCACCCCTCCACTTT. Translating it yields CASSFTGGSYNSPLHF. The full variable domain, in which reference TRBV5-1 and TRBJ1-6 provide the parts outside the CDR3, is KAGVTQTPRYLIKTRGQQVTLSCSPISGHRSVSWYQQTPGQGLQFLFEYFSETQRNKGNFPGRFSGRQFSNSRSEMNVSTLELGDSALYLCASSFTGGSYNSPLHFGNGTRLTVT.

V and J are TRBV27 and TRBJ1-5; tentative D call: TRBD1 (5 bases). V lost 1 base to trimming and J lost 4 bases, with 8 bases between them. Per the germline V gene, CDR1 is MNHEY and CDR2 is SMNVEV (reference sequence). The CDR3 loop spans 14 amino acids. The CDR3 bases are TGTGCCAGCAGTTTATTTAAGGGGAATCAGCCCCAGCATTTT. It is translated as CASSLFKGNQPQHF.

V is TRBV6-5 and J is TRBJ1-2; the D gene is possibly TRBD1 (5 bases). Per germline, CDR1 MNHEY and CDR2 SVGAGI. Trimming took off 3 bases at V and 6 bases at J, with 11 bases between the two ends. The CDR3 loop spans 13 amino acids. CDR3 nucleotide sequence: TGTGCCAGCAGTTATGTAACAGGCGATGGCTACACCTTC. It is translated as CASSYVTGDGYTF.

The rearrangement joins TRBV2 to TRBJ1-6, with 8 positions matching TRBD1. The V and J ends lost 0 bases and 9 bases, in that order; junction bases with no gene match: 4. Germline CDR1 SNHLY, CDR2 FYNNEI. The CDR3 is 15 amino acids. In DNA form, the CDR3 reads TGTGCCAGCAGTGAAGCGCAGGGGGCACGTTCACCCCTCCACTTT. It is translated as CASSEAQGARSPLHF.

The genes are TRBV18 and TRBJ1-5; TRBD1 matches 8 bases. Germline V CDR1 and CDR2: KGHSH, LQKENI. The CDR3 has 14 residues. V lost 5 bases and J lost 4; bases outside the gene matches: 4. The CDR3: CASSTGGGNQPQHF. In nucleotides, the CDR3 is TGTGCCAGCTCAACAGGGGGAGGTAATCAGCCCCAGCATTTT. The whole variable domain, filled in from reference TRBV18 and TRBJ1-5, reads NAGVMQNPRHLVRRRGQEARLRCSPMKGHSHVYWYRQLPEEGLKFMVYLQKENIIDESGMPKERFSAEFPKEGPSILRIQQVVRGDSAAYFCASSTGGGNQPQHFGDGTRLSIL.

The gene calls are TRBV12-5 and TRBJ2-1, with a weak D call TRBD1 (5 bases). From germline, CDR1 is LGHNT and CDR2 FRNRAP. The germline V and J ends were trimmed by 6 bases and 0 bases, with 21 bases remaining between them. The length of the CDR3 is 18 residues. The CDR3, as DNA: TGTGCTAGTGGAAAAGAGCAGGGCCGTCCAAGCTCCTACAATGAGCAGTTCTTC. Its protein is CASGKEQGRPSSYNEQFF.

The rearrangement links TRBV19 to TRBJ2-3, with TRBD2 identical over 7 bases. Unmatched junction bases numbered 8, after V lost 4 bases and J lost 4 bases. This CDR3 is 15 amino acids long. The germline V gene encodes CDR1 LNHDA and CDR2 SQIVND (reference sequence). The CDR3, as DNA: TGTGCCAGTAGTAAGACTAGCCGGAGGGCAGATACGCAGTATTTT. Encoded protein: CASSKTSRRADTQYF.

The rearrangement joins TRBV28 to TRBJ1-5; perhaps TRBD1 as D (6 bases). The germline V gene has CDR1 MDHEN and CDR2 SYDVKM. Trimming cost V 5 bases and J 15 bases, with 23 bases left between them. The CDR3 has 14 residues. CDR3 sequence: CASSPDRPNSRRHF. CDR3 DNA sequence: TGTGCCAGCAGTCCCGACAGGCCGAATAGTAGAAGGCATTTT.

The chain couples TRBV11-2 to TRBJ1-2, with D hard to call. Trimming cost V 3 bases and J 8 bases, with 16 bases left between them. This CDR3 has 14 residues. Germline V gives CDR1 SGHAT, CDR2 FQNNGV. The CDR3 sequence is CASSFQNLGRGYTF. The CDR3 bases are TGTGCCAGCAGCTTTCAAAACCTCGGGAGGGGCTACACCTTC. The full variable domain, rest sourced from reference TRBV11-2 and TRBJ1-2, is EAGVAQSPRYKIIEKRQSVAFWCNPISGHATLYWYQQILGQGPKLLIQFQNNGVVDDSQLPKDRFSAERLKGVDSTLKIQPAKLEDSAVYLCASSFQNLGRGYTFGSGTRLTVV.

The chain carries TRBV27 and TRBJ2-7; 7 bases align to TRBD1. Germline CDR1 and CDR2: MNHEY and SMNVEV (reference sequence). Trimming removed 3 bases from V and 5 bases from J; junction bases left unmatched: 7. The CDR3 extends over 14 amino acids. The CDR3 loop reads CASSFRRQGNEQYF. The CDR3 DNA follows: TGTGCCAGCAGTTTCCGACGACAGGGCAACGAGCAGTACTTC.

The chain is built from TRBV12-5 and TRBJ1-2; TRBD1 agrees at 9 bases. CDR3 size: 14 residues. J gave up 8 bases and V 2 bases, and 6 bases lay outside the gene matches. Germline values: CDR1 LGHNT, CDR2 FRNRAP. The CDR3 region has the DNA TGTGCTAGTGGTTTGTCGGGGACAGGGAACGGCTACACCTTC. Translated: CASGLSGTGNGYTF.

The V call is TRBV30, the J call TRBJ1-5; D is undetermined. The CDR3 spans 13 residues. The ends were cut back, 4 bases at V and 6 bases at J, with 13 bases in the middle. CDR1 and CDR2 (germline): GTSNPN, SVGIG (reference sequence). The CDR3 is CAWTLGAGQPQHF. DNA for the CDR3: TGTGCCTGGACCTTAGGCGCGGGTCAGCCCCAGCATTTT.

This chain connects TRBV2 to TRBJ2-7, with unresolved D. The CDR3 totals 12 residues. Germline CDR1 SNHLY, CDR2 FYNNEI. V lost 7 bases, J lost 3 bases, and 10 bases lay in between. CDR3 in amino acids: CASKSQYYEQYF. For the CDR3, the DNA is TGTGCCAGCAAGTCTCAGTACTACGAGCAGTACTTC. The full variable domain, rest sourced from reference TRBV2 and TRBJ2-7, is EPEVTQTPSHQVTQMGQEVILRCVPISNHLYFYWYRQILGQKVEFLVSFYNNEISEKSEIFDDQFSVERPDGSNFTLKIRSTKLEDSAMYFCASKSQYYEQYFGPGTRLTVT.